The 29 T cell receptor beta chains below all came from one sample that was sequenced in a study of blood T cell repertoires in COVID-19. Generated by immunoSEQ multiplex PCR, the TCRdb table keeps only in-frame clones and is missing some. The repertoire holds hundreds of thousands of clones, with 80% to 90% as singletons. Source material: PBMCs or T cells enriched from blood (not recorded which). The origin of the receptors is a man over 45 who had been exposed to COVID-19.

The chain links TRBV29-1 to TRBJ2-6; 7 bases are a match to TRBD1. V shed 7 bases and J 0 bases; nucleotides not matched to a gene: 3. The germline V gene encodes CDR1 SQVTM and CDR2 ANQGSEA. CDR3 length equals 14 residues. CDR3 residues: CSARTGSGANVLTF. DNA for the CDR3: TGCAGCGCACGGACAGGCTCTGGGGCCAACGTCCTGACTTTC.

The chain joins TRBV27 to TRBJ1-2; 7 positions match TRBD1. J lost 1 base, V lost 5 bases, and 4 bases had no gene match. Germline V lookup: CDR1 MNHEY, CDR2 SMNVEV (reference sequence). This CDR3 is 14 amino acids long. CDR3 sequence reads: CASSVTGINYGYTF. The CDR3 bases are TGTGCCAGCAGTGTGACAGGGATTAACTATGGCTACACCTTC.

In its sample, this clone was seen a few times. V is TRBV18 and J is TRBJ1-1, with no clear D. The V gene's germline CDR1 is KGHSH and CDR2 LQKENI. Between the trimmed V and J ends, which lost 2 bases and 1 base, there was a span of 5 bases. The CDR3 loop spans 13 amino acids. DNA for the CDR3: TGTGCCAGCTCACCATACACGAACACTGAAGCTTTCTTT. It translates to CASSPYTNTEAFF.

The rearrangement uses TRBV6-5 and TRBJ2-1, with 9 bases matching TRBD1. The junction had 1 base not matched to a gene; V was cut back by 5 bases and J by 2 bases. The germline gives CDR1 MNHEY, CDR2 SVGAGI. This CDR3 has 14 residues. The CDR3 protein is CASSRTGAYNEQFF. CDR3 nucleotide sequence: TGTGCCAGCAGTCGGACAGGGGCCTACAATGAGCAGTTCTTC.

The genes are TRBV30 and TRBJ1-6; TRBD1 agrees at 8 bases. Germline V lookup: CDR1 GTSNPN, CDR2 SVGIG (reference sequence). The junction had 6 bases not matched to a gene; V was cut back by 7 bases and J by 1 base. CDR3 length: 15 residues. In DNA, the CDR3 is TGTGCCTACCGACAGGGGTCGTCCTATAATTCACCCCTCCACTTT. Its protein is CAYRQGSSYNSPLHF.

Here the CDR3 reads CASRPAQGPFFF. Here the CDR3 DNA reads TGTGCCAGCAGGCCCGCCCAGGGCCCCTTTTTCTTT. This rearrangement joins TRBV12-3 or TRBV12-4 to TRBJ1-1, with a weak D call TRBD1 (5 bases). V dropped 6 bases and J dropped 13 bases, with 18 bases sitting between them. The CDR3 spans 12 residues.

The V call is TRBV3-1 (or the pseudogene TRBV3-2), the J call TRBJ2-4, with 8 bases matching TRBD2. J was trimmed by 11 bases and V by 1 base; bases with no gene match: 10. CDR3 length equals 15 residues. From germline, CDR1 is LGHDT and CDR2 YNNKEL (reference sequence). CDR3 sequence: CASSQAQRELKVQYF. In nucleotides, the CDR3 is TGTGCCAGCAGCCAAGCACAGCGGGAGTTAAAGGTTCAGTACTTC.

V gene TRBV4-2 combines with J gene TRBJ2-1, with 9 bases matching TRBD2. There are 17 residues in the CDR3. The J segment lost 6 bases and the V segment lost 1 base, leaving 10 bases of the junction unmatched. From germline, CDR1 is LGHNA and CDR2 YNFKEQ. For the CDR3, the DNA is TGTGCCAGCAGCCAAGTAGGTTGGCGGGAGGGCCCCAATGAGCAGTTCTTC. Its translation is CASSQVGWREGPNEQFF.

The rearrangement links TRBV28 to TRBJ2-7, with no clear D. Trimming removed 4 bases from V and 5 bases from J, with 15 bases in between. Germline V lookup: CDR1 MDHEN, CDR2 SYDVKM. CDR3 size: 14 residues. The CDR3 loop reads CASSSPGRSDEQYF. The CDR3 region has the DNA TGTGCCAGCAGTTCCCCGGGTAGGTCTGACGAGCAGTACTTC.

The V gene is TRBV11-3, the J gene TRBJ1-1; possibly TRBD1 for D (5 bases). This CDR3 spans 13 amino acids. CDR1 is SGHNT, CDR2 YENEEA, per germline. The V gene lost 5 bases and the J gene lost 4 bases, with 11 bases spanning the gap. The CDR3 is CASSRTGGTEAFF. The CDR3 DNA is TGTGCCAGCAGCCGAACGGGGGGCACTGAAGCTTTCTTT.

DNA of the CDR3: TGTGCCAGCCGACAGTTACTTAGCAATCAGCCCCAGCATTTT. Its translation is CASRQLLSNQPQHF. The V and J genes are TRBV2 and TRBJ1-5; D perhaps matches TRBD1 (5 bases). CDR1 is SNHLY, CDR2 FYNNEI, per germline. The CDR3 extends over 14 amino acids. Between the trimmed V and J ends, which lost 8 bases and 0 bases, there was a span of 11 bases. Using reference TRBV2 and TRBJ1-5 for the parts outside the CDR3, the full variable domain is EPEVTQTPSHQVTQMGQEVILRCVPISNHLYFYWYRQILGQKVEFLVSFYNNEISEKSEIFDDQFSVERPDGSNFTLKIRSTKLEDSAMYFCASRQLLSNQPQHFGDGTRLSIL.

The chain joins TRBV18 to TRBJ2-7, with 11 bases aligning to TRBD1. The CDR3 has 14 residues. The ends lost 3 bases at V and 5 bases at J; junction bases unmatched: 3. Germline V lookup: CDR1 KGHSH, CDR2 LQKENI. The CDR3 DNA reads as TGTGCCAGCTCACCCCTGGGACAGGGGGACGAGCAGTACGTC. Its translation: CASSPLGQGDEQYV.

The chain links TRBV15 to TRBJ1-3, with D possibly being TRBD1 (5 bases). The CDR3 has 13 amino acids. Germline CDR1 and CDR2: LNHNV and YYDKDF (reference sequence). Trimming removed 8 bases from V and 1 base from J, with 9 bases in between. CDR3 bases: TGTGCCACCGACGACAGATCTGGAAACACCATATATTTT. Translated, it gives CATDDRSGNTIYF.

The CDR3 sequence is CASSLFPRDTDTQYF. The DNA of the CDR3 is TGCGCCAGCAGCTTGTTTCCCCGGGACACAGATACGCAGTATTTT. J is TRBJ2-3 and V is TRBV5-1; D perhaps matches TRBD2 (5 bases). The CDR3 length is 15 residues. Trimming pared 1 base from V and 2 bases from J, leaving 11 bases between. Germline CDR1 is SGHRS and CDR2 is YFSETQ. Combining the CDR3 with reference TRBV5-1 and TRBJ2-3 gives the whole variable domain KAGVTQTPRYLIKTRGQQVTLSCSPISGHRSVSWYQQTPGQGLQFLFEYFSETQRNKGNFPGRFSGRQFSNSRSEMNVSTLELGDSALYLCASSLFPRDTDTQYFGPGTRLTVL.

V and J are TRBV2 and TRBJ1-1; no clear D. The CDR3 totals 12 residues. Germline V CDR1 and CDR2: SNHLY, FYNNEI. V was trimmed by 6 bases and J by 1 base, leaving 6 bases between them. The CDR3: CASRTPNTEAFF. The CDR3 DNA is TGTGCCAGCAGAACTCCGAACACTGAAGCTTTCTTT.

This chain links TRBV2 with TRBJ2-1, with D perhaps matching TRBD2 (7 bases). The germline CDR1 and CDR2 sequences are SNHLY and FYNNEI. V was trimmed by 10 bases and J by 0 bases, leaving 16 bases between them. The CDR3 contains 15 residues. Written as DNA, the CDR3 is TGTGCCAACCGGAGGGGGGGCGGCTCCTACAATGAGCAGTTCTTC. Amino acid sequence: CANRRGGGSYNEQFF.

The gene calls are TRBV5-5 and TRBJ1-2, with D perhaps TRBD1 (6 bases). Germline V gene data show CDR1 as SGHKS and CDR2 as YYEKEE (reference sequence). This CDR3 is 14 amino acids long. V shed 1 base and J shed 3 bases, with 10 bases lying between them. The CDR3 region has the DNA TGTGCCAGCAGCTTGCAGGGGCCCTACTATGGCTACACCTTC. Its protein is CASSLQGPYYGYTF.

The rearrangement joins TRBV5-5 to TRBJ1-6; no definite D call. The CDR3 sequence is 12 residues long. The V gene lost 2 bases and the J gene lost 9 bases, with 6 bases spanning the gap. Germline V gives CDR1 SGHKS, CDR2 YYEKEE (reference sequence). CDR3 sequence reads: CASSLRVSPLHF. In DNA form, the CDR3 reads TGTGCCAGCAGCTTACGAGTTTCACCCCTCCACTTT.

As DNA, the CDR3 is TGTGCCATCGACCAGACAGGAGATAATTCACCCCTCCACTTT. Translation gives CAIDQTGDNSPLHF. The chain recombines TRBV10-3 with TRBJ1-6, with TRBD1 as a possible D gene (6 bases). This CDR3 has 14 residues. Germline lookup yields CDR1 ENHRY and CDR2 SYGVKD. V dropped 8 bases and J dropped 5 bases, with 13 bases sitting between them.

The chain joins TRBV18 to TRBJ1-6; perhaps TRBD1 as D (6 bases). The germline CDR1 and CDR2 sequences are KGHSH and LQKENI. The CDR3 runs 14 residues. Trimming took 5 bases from V and 9 from J, leaving 14 bases between them. The CDR3 protein is CASSSGHIGSPLHF. CDR3 DNA sequence: TGTGCCAGCTCATCGGGACACATTGGTTCACCCCTCCACTTT.

The V gene is TRBV19, the J gene TRBJ1-6; 11 bases fit TRBD1. With V trimmed by 5 bases and J by 8 bases, 8 bases remained unmatched. Looked up from germline, CDR1 is LNHDA and CDR2 is SQIVND (reference sequence). This CDR3 has 16 amino acids. The CDR3 spells CASSARTGGKDSPLHF. The DNA for the CDR3 is TGTGCCAGTAGTGCTAGGACAGGGGGCAAGGATTCACCCCTCCACTTT.

The chain joins TRBV5-1 to TRBJ2-7, with D possibly being TRBD2 (7 bases). Trimming took off 4 bases at V and 6 bases at J, with 17 bases between the two ends. CDR3 length: 14 residues. Germline-derived CDR1 and CDR2 are SGHRS and YFSETQ. The CDR3 DNA reads as TGCGCCAGCAGCCCCACCGGGGGGCCTTCCGAGCAGTACTTC. It codes for CASSPTGGPSEQYF.

The genes are TRBV6-1 and TRBJ2-6; D is ambiguous. CDR1 is MNHNS, CDR2 SASEGT, per germline. The CDR3 is made up of 12 amino acids. The V and J ends lost 2 bases and 14 bases respectively, with 10 bases between them. DNA of the CDR3: TGTGCCAGCAGTGAATTGCTACGGTTCCTGACTTTC. Translated, it gives CASSELLRFLTF.

The CDR3 reads CASSQVASGKTPTYNEQFF. In nucleotides, the CDR3 is TGTGCCAGCAGCCAAGTGGCTAGCGGGAAAACCCCTACCTACAATGAGCAGTTCTTC. The gene calls are TRBV4-2 and TRBJ2-1; 9 bases fit TRBD2. Germline trimming cut 1 base from V and 2 bases from J; bases unmatched to any gene: 12. The CDR3 is 19 amino acids. Germline-derived CDR1 and CDR2 are LGHNA and YNFKEQ.

The V and J genes are TRBV7-2 and TRBJ2-5, with D possibly TRBD1 on 5 matching bases. This CDR3 region has 13 residues. CDR1 SGHTA and CDR2 FQGNSA come from the germline V gene. Trimming removed 1 base at V and 4 bases at J, with 7 bases between. The CDR3 nucleotides are TGTGCCAGCAGCTTAGGGCAGGGAGAGACCCAGTACTTC. It is translated as CASSLGQGETQYF.

V and J are TRBV6-1 and TRBJ1-2; D is unclear. V dropped 1 base and J dropped 7 bases, with 4 bases sitting between them. CDR3 length: 11 residues. Germline values: CDR1 MNHNS, CDR2 SASEGT. CDR3 nucleotides: TGTGCCAGCAGTGAAGAACTTGGCTACACCTTC. Translation: CASSEELGYTF.

The rearrangement uses TRBV12-5 and TRBJ1-5; TRBD1 is a possible D gene (5 bases). CDR1 LGHNT and CDR2 FRNRAP come from the germline V gene. V shed 2 bases and J shed 0 bases, with 14 bases lying between them. CDR3 size: 17 residues. CDR3 sequence (DNA): TGTGCTAGTGGTTTGTCCTGGACGGACAATAGCAATCAGCCCCAGCATTTT. Protein: CASGLSWTDNSNQPQHF. Together with reference TRBV12-5 and TRBJ1-5, the CDR3 gives the full variable domain: DARVTQTPRHKVTEMGQEVTMRCQPILGHNTVFWYRQTMMQGLELLAYFRNRAPLDDSGMPKDRFSAEMPDATLATLKIQPSEPRDSAVYFCASGLSWTDNSNQPQHFGDGTRLSIL.

The rearrangement uses TRBV5-1 and TRBJ2-5, with TRBD2 identical over 10 bases. The CDR3 runs 16 residues. The V gene's germline CDR1 is SGHRS and CDR2 YFSETQ. Trimming at V came to 0 bases and at J to 1 base, leaving 3 bases not matched to a gene. The CDR3 DNA follows: TGCGCCAGCAGCTTGGATCTAGCGGGGGCCCAAGAGACCCAGTACTTC. The encoded protein is CASSLDLAGAQETQYF.

V and J are TRBV5-6 and TRBJ2-1; 11 bases agree with TRBD1. Germline values: CDR1 SGHDT, CDR2 YYEEEE. The CDR3 is 15 amino acids. J lost 8 bases, V lost 3 bases, and 7 bases had no gene match. CDR3 nucleotide sequence: TGTGCCAGCAGCTCCCGGGACAGGGGGATCCATGAGCAGTTCTTC. Encoded protein: CASSSRDRGIHEQFF.